Listed below are T cell receptor beta chains from one sample, sequenced in a study of blood T cell repertoires in COVID-19. Only in-frame clones appear in the TCRdb table, and some are missing; sequencing was by immunoSEQ multiplex PCR. This sample has 70,000 to 95,000 clones, with approximately 89% found just once. The source material was peripheral blood. Every receptor here comes from a woman aged 80 or over with active COVID-19. The CDR3 runs from the conserved cysteine through the conserved F or W. The order of the fields is clone size, V gene, D gene, J gene, CDR3 DNA, CDR3 protein. The D gene is left open where the match is weak. Size values are once, few and many counts, or a class for expanded clones, and some rows have none.

once	TRBV7-2	.	TRBJ2-2	TGTGCCAGCAGCTTATACAGGGTGGGCACCGGGGAGCTGTTTTTT	CASSLYRVGTGELFF
.	TRBV23-1	TRBD1	TRBJ2-7	TGCGCCAGCACCTTACCAATGGTCCCGGGACAGGGTGCCTACGAGCAGTACTTC	CASTLPMVPGQGAYEQYF
.	TRBV3-1/TRBV3-2	.	TRBJ1-1	TGTGCCAGCAGCCAAGACTCGGCGGGGTACACTGAAGCTTTCTTT	CASSQDSAGYTEAFF
.	TRBV7-9	TRBD2	TRBJ2-7	TGTGCCAGCAGCTTATCAGGGGCGGGAGGTTACGAGCAGTACTTC	CASSLSGAGGYEQYF
.	TRBV2	TRBD2	TRBJ2-1	TGTGCCAGCAGTGACGGGAGGTGGAACAATGAGCAGTTCTTC	CASSDGRWNNEQFF
.	TRBV11-2	TRBD2	TRBJ2-3	TGTGCCAGCAGCTTTTCCAGCGGGGTGGATACGCAGTATTTT	CASSFSSGVDTQYF
.	TRBV28	.	TRBJ2-7	TGTGCCAGCAGTATACAGGGTCGGGTGAACGAGCAGTACTTC	CASSIQGRVNEQYF
.	TRBV29-1	.	TRBJ2-5	TGCAGCGTTGAAGGACTGACCCGCCTGCAAGAGACCCAGTACTTC	CSVEGLTRLQETQYF
.	TRBV6-2/TRBV6-3	TRBD2	TRBJ2-1	TGTGCCAGCAGTTACTCCGTAGCGGGAATAGTTGATGAGCAGTTCTTC	CASSYSVAGIVDEQFF
.	TRBV6-5	.	TRBJ2-5	TGTGCCAGCAGTATAGGCGGGAACCAAGAGACCCAGTACTTC	CASSIGGNQETQYF
.	TRBV6-5	TRBD2	TRBJ2-5	TGTGCCACCCTCCTTCGAGCCGGGGGGGAGACCCAGTACTTC	CATLLRAGGETQYF
once	TRBV28	TRBD1	TRBJ1-2	TGTGCCAGCACCAGGGGAATACAGGGGACCTATGGCTACACCTTC	CASTRGIQGTYGYTF
.	TRBV5-1	.	TRBJ2-1	TGCGCCAGCAGCCGCTTGCGTTCCGATGAGCAGTTCTTC	CASSRLRSDEQFF
.	TRBV6-5	.	TRBJ2-1	TGTGCCAGCACCCCCTCGGGCTCCTACAATGAGCAGTTCTTC	CASTPSGSYNEQFF
.	TRBV7-8	.	TRBJ2-7	TGTGCCAGCAGCTTATCCCTAGCGCAGTACGAGCAGTACTTC	CASSLSLAQYEQYF
.	TRBV28	.	TRBJ1-5	TGTGCCAGCAGTTTCTTCAGCAATCAGCCCCAGCATTTT	CASSFFSNQPQHF
.	TRBV29-1	.	TRBJ2-5	TGCAGCGGGGGTCGTGCGTTAGAGACCCAGTACTTC	CSGGRALETQYF
.	TRBV5-1	.	TRBJ2-4	TGCGCCAGCAGCTTGGGGACTCAAAACATTCAGTACTTC	CASSLGTQNIQYF
.	TRBV7-9	.	TRBJ1-5	TGTGCCAGCAGCCCACCTGGCCTGAATCAGCCCCAGCATTTT	CASSPPGLNQPQHF
.	TRBV27	.	TRBJ2-1	TGTGCCAGCAGTTTATCATCCTTTTACAATGAGCAGTTCTTC	CASSLSSFYNEQFF
.	TRBV7-2	.	TRBJ1-1	TGTGCCAGCAGCTTATTTTTAAGTTCTATGAACACTGAAGCTTTCTTT	CASSLFLSSMNTEAFF
.	TRBV19	.	TRBJ2-3	TGTGCCAGTAGTATGGGAGTGGCTCCAGATACGCAGTATTTT	CASSMGVAPDTQYF
.	TRBV6-5	TRBD2	TRBJ2-1	TGTGCCAGCGGGACTAGCAGATACAATGAGCAGTTCTTC	CASGTSRYNEQFF
.	TRBV7-8	TRBD2	TRBJ2-3	TGTGCCAGCAGCTCGGTAGCGGGAGGGAGTACAGATACGCAGTATTTT	CASSSVAGGSTDTQYF
.	TRBV7-2	TRBD1	TRBJ1-6	TGTGCCAGCCGCGGGACAGGGGTCTCACCCCTCCACTTT	CASRGTGVSPLHF
.	TRBV4-3	.	TRBJ2-1	TGCGCCAGCAGCCGAGGCCCCGTCACTTACAATGAGCAGTTCTTC	CASSRGPVTYNEQFF
.	TRBV11-3	TRBD2	TRBJ2-3	TGTGCCAGCAGCTTAGTGACTAGCAAGACAGATACGCAGTATTTT	CASSLVTSKTDTQYF
.	TRBV7-3	.	TRBJ1-1	TGTGCCAGCAGCTTACTGCCAGGGAACACTGAAGCTTTCTTT	CASSLLPGNTEAFF